This T cell receptor (beta chain) is drawn from a study of low-dose radiotherapy and immunotherapy resistance in tumors. Study as a whole: Ipilimumab 1 mg/kg every six weeks, together with nivolumab 240 mg every two weeks, was given intravenously to patients.

The CDR3 loop spans 15 amino acids. V was clipped by 7 bases and J by 6 bases; unmatched bases: 13. In germline, CDR1 is LNHDA, CDR2 SQIVND (reference sequence). Noted time point: before trial treatment. As a condition of eligibility, patients had advanced solid tumors lacking tumor-infiltrating lymphocytes. The sample holds many counts of this clonotype. Covering alpha and beta chains, TRAV- and TRBV-specific primers were used for the first-strand cDNA. A roughly 22-cycle PCR with a constant-region primer and V-primer adapter amplified TCRs. The mRNA that was isolated underwent amplification by in vitro transcription. A single record per CDR3 protein comes from TCRdb applying MiXCR to the reads. This sample yields tens of thousands of distinct CDR3 sequences, of which 9.4% are seen a single time; about 1% belongs to the top ten.

The source is a male donor with prostate cancer. The chain has TRBV19 and TRBJ2-7; TRBD2 matches at 9 bases. Sequences were derived from PBMCs, sampled before treatment. The CDR3 region has the DNA TGTGCCAGTAAGGCTAGCGGGAACCTGGGCGGCGAGCAGTACTTC. As protein: CASKASGNLGGEQYF.